These T cell receptor beta chains were read from a single sample in a study of blood T cells in healthy people across ages. TCRdb reprocessed the 5' RACE reads via MiXCR and lists one record per CDR3 protein. Found here are 1.6 million or so distinct CDR3 sequences, almost 35% of them singletons; the top ten hold about 11%. The sequencing input was blood. The source is a woman aged 30 to 39 in good health. CDR3s include the opening cysteine and the closing phenylalanine or tryptophan. Fields, in order: clone size, V gene, D gene, CDR3 length, J gene, CDR3 DNA, CDR3 protein. The D gene is left open where the match is weak. A row's size may be missing; if present it is once, few, many or a size class.

once	TRBV5-4	.	15	TRBJ1-4	TGTGCCAGCAGCCCTCCGGGGAGCGAGAATGAAAAACTGTTTTTT	CASSPPGSENEKLFF
.	TRBV29-1	.	14	TRBJ2-5	TGCGGCGTTGAGGCAGGGGGGGTAGGAGAGACCCAGTACTTC	CGVEAGGVGETQYF
few	TRBV9	.	15	TRBJ2-1	TGTGCCAGCAGTTTCCGGGACTCCCTGGTGAATGAGCAGTTCTTC	CASSFRDSLVNEQFF
.	TRBV7-2	.	13	TRBJ2-1	TGTGCCAGCAGCTTGTGGGCAAACAAAGAGCAGTTCTTC	CASSLWANKEQFF
few	TRBV30	.	12	TRBJ2-7	TGTGCCTGGAGCCCTATGGATGGGGGGCAGTACTTC	CAWSPMDGGQYF
few	TRBV20-1	.	13	TRBJ2-7	TGCAGTGCTAGAGATCTAGCGACCCACGAGCAGTACTTC	CSARDLATHEQYF
.	TRBV3-1	.	15	TRBJ2-1	TGTGCCAGCACCGATTCTATGGGGCTCCTCCATGAGCAGTTCTTC	CASTDSMGLLHEQFF
.	TRBV4-2	.	16	TRBJ1-4	TGTGCCAGCAGCCAAGTCGGGCAGCCCACTAATGAAAAACTGTTTTTT	CASSQVGQPTNEKLFF
many	TRBV7-8	.	13	TRBJ2-7	TGTGCCAGCAGCTTATCAGACAGCTACGAGCAGTACTTC	CASSLSDSYEQYF
many	TRBV29-1	.	13	TRBJ2-3	TGCAGCGTTGAAGCAGGGGGCACAGATACGCAGTATTTT	CSVEAGGTDTQYF
few	TRBV13	.	16	TRBJ2-7	TGTGCCAGCAGCTTTTTGACAGACCCCACTAGGTTCGAGCAGTACTTC	CASSFLTDPTRFEQYF
.	TRBV7-3	TRBD2	15	TRBJ2-5	TGTGCCAGCAGCTTAGGAGCGGGGGGGCTGGAGACCCAGTACTTC	CASSLGAGGLETQYF
.	TRBV20-1	.	13	TRBJ1-2	TGCAGTGCTAGAATTCAAGAAAACTATGGCTACACCTTC	CSARIQENYGYTF
few	TRBV24-1	.	16	TRBJ2-1	TGTGCCACCAGTGATTTTAAGTCGGAGGCTTACAATGAGCAGTTCTTC	CATSDFKSEAYNEQFF
many	TRBV5-1	.	15	TRBJ2-2	TGCGCCAGCAGCTTGGGGGTTCAAGACACCGGGGAGCTGTTTTTT	CASSLGVQDTGELFF
.	TRBV3-1	.	13	TRBJ2-1	TGTGCCAGCAGCCAAGATCGGGTCCGGGAGCAGTTCTTC	CASSQDRVREQFF
.	TRBV12-3/TRBV12-4	.	15	TRBJ2-7	TGTGCCAGCAGCCCAGGGGCGGGAGACTGTAGCGAGCAGTACTTC	CASSPGAGDCSEQYF
.	TRBV27	TRBD2	16	TRBJ2-7	TGTGCCAGCAGTTTCTCGTGCGGCGGGAGAGCCTACGAGCAGTACTTC	CASSFSCGGRAYEQYF
.	TRBV29-1	.	12	TRBJ1-2	TGCAGCGAACATCAGGGCGGCTATGGCTACACCTTC	CSEHQGGYGYTF
.	TRBV27	TRBD1	15	TRBJ1-6	TGTGCCAGCAGTTATCCGGGACAGGGTAACTCACCCCTCCACTTT	CASSYPGQGNSPLHF
once	TRBV9	TRBD1	15	TRBJ2-1	TGTGCCGGCAGCGTAGGTCAGGGGGCACTCAATGAGCAGTTCTTC	CAGSVGQGALNEQFF
.	TRBV7-9	.	12	TRBJ1-2	TGTGTCAGCAGCGGGACGGGCTATGGCTACACCTTC	CVSSGTGYGYTF
.	TRBV4-1	.	13	TRBJ1-2	TGCGCCAGCAGCCCTGAACAGGGTCGAGACTACACCTTC	CASSPEQGRDYTF
.	TRBV18	TRBD1	15	TRBJ2-5	TGTGCCAGCTCACCACCTCGGACAGGGCTGGAGACCCAGTACTTC	CASSPPRTGLETQYF
many	TRBV6-5	.	15	TRBJ2-5	TGTGCCAGCAGCCGACGGCGGACGGTACAAGAGACCCAGTACTTC	CASSRRRTVQETQYF
.	TRBV2	TRBD2	15	TRBJ2-1	TGTGCCAGCAAGCGGGGTAGCGGGGGGGCAGATGAGCAGTTCTTC	CASKRGSGGADEQFF
few	TRBV3-1	TRBD2	18	TRBJ2-1	TGTGCCAGCAGCCAAACTCCCTCGGCTAGCGGGAAGGGCAATGAGCAGTTCTTC	CASSQTPSASGKGNEQFF
.	TRBV20-1	.	15	TRBJ1-6	TGCAGTGCACGAAGCCCCGGGACGGGAAATTCACCCCTCCACTTT	CSARSPGTGNSPLHF
.	TRBV3-1	TRBD1	16	TRBJ1-6	TGTGCCTGCAGCCGAGCCGGGACAGGGGGTGGTTCACCCCTCCACTTT	CACSRAGTGGGSPLHF
.	TRBV27	.	15	TRBJ2-6	TGTGCCAGCAGTCCCTCCATCCCCGGGGCCAACGTCCTGACTTTC	CASSPSIPGANVLTF
.	TRBV14	.	14	TRBJ1-4	TGTGCCAGCAGCCGAGGAGCAACTAATGAAAAACTGTTTTTT	CASSRGATNEKLFF
.	TRBV27	TRBD2	15	TRBJ2-1	TGTGCCAGCAGTTTAAACGGCGGGAGTAGCAATGAGCAGTTCTTC	CASSLNGGSSNEQFF
.	TRBV7-9	.	17	TRBJ1-1	TGTGCCAACAGCTTAGATACGGGGGGGCCAATGAACACTGAAGCTTTCTTT	CANSLDTGGPMNTEAFF
many	TRBV4-2	.	15	TRBJ2-7	TGTGCCAGCAGCCAAGAGGAGGGATCCACCTACGAGCAGTACTTC	CASSQEEGSTYEQYF
few	TRBV6-1	TRBD1	16	TRBJ2-7	TGTGCCAGCAGTGAAGTCTCCGGGACAGGATTCTACGAGCAGTACTTC	CASSEVSGTGFYEQYF
few	TRBV28	TRBD1	16	TRBJ1-1	TGTGCCAGCAGTTTGAGGGGGGACAGGGGATATTCGGCGGCTTTCTTT	CASSLRGDRGYSAAFF
.	TRBV7-8	.	15	TRBJ1-2	TGTGCCAGCAGCCCGTATCCCGAAGGGGTCATAGGATACACCTTC	CASSPYPEGVIGYTF
.	TRBV29-1	TRBD1	13	TRBJ1-1	TGCAGCGCAGGAACAGGGGTGGGCACTGAAGCTTTCTTT	CSAGTGVGTEAFF
many	TRBV29-1	TRBD2	15	TRBJ2-1	TGCAGCGTAAAGTCCAGCGGGAGTTCCTACAATGAGCAGTTCTTC	CSVKSSGSSYNEQFF
many	TRBV18	.	12	TRBJ2-3	TGTGCCAGCAGCCCGAGATCGGATACGCAGTATTTT	CASSPRSDTQYF